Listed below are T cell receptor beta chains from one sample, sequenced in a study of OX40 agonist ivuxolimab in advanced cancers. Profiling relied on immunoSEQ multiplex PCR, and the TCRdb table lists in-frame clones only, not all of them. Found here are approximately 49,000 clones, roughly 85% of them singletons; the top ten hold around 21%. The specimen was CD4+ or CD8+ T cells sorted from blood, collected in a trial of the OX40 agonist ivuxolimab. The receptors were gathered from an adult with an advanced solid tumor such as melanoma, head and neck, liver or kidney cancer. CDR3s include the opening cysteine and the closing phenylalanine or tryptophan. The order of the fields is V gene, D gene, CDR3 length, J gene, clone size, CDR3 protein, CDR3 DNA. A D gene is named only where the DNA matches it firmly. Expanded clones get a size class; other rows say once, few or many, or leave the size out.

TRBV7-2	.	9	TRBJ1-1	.	CASSSQAFF	TGTGCCAGCAGCTCTCAAGCTTTCTTT
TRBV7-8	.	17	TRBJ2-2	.	CASSLEMQGGNTGELFF	TGTGCCAGCAGCTTAGAAATGCAGGGAGGGAACACCGGGGAGCTGTTTTTT
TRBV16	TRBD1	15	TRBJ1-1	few	CASSLRQGMNTEAFF	TGTGCCAGCAGCCTTCGACAGGGCATGAACACTGAAGCTTTCTTT
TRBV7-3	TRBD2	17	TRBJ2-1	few	CASSLTGELAGKNEQFF	TGTGCCAGCAGCTTAACGGGGGAACTAGCGGGAAAGAATGAGCAGTTCTTC
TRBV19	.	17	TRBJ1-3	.	CASSIWPSGRYGNTIYF	TGTGCCAGTAGTATTTGGCCCTCCGGGAGATATGGAAACACCATATATTTT
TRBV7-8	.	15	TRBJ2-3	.	CASSLGVSGSDTQYF	TGTGCCAGCAGCTTAGGTGTCTCGGGGTCAGATACGCAGTATTTT
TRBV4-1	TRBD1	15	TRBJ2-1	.	CASRPTGGAYNEQFF	TGCGCCAGCAGGCCTACAGGGGGCGCATACAATGAGCAGTTCTTC
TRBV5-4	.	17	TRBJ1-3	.	CASSLRSGDLSGNTIYF	TGTGCCAGCAGCTTGAGGTCTGGGGACCTCTCTGGAAACACCATATATTTT
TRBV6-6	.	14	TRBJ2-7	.	CASSYGSSSYEQYF	TGTGCCAGCAGTTACGGGAGTAGCTCCTACGAGCAGTACTTC
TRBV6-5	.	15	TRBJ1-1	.	CASSYVGGENTEAFF	TGTGCCAGCAGTTACGTCGGGGGGGAGAACACTGAAGCTTTCTTT
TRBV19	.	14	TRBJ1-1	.	CASSIGRGYTEAFF	TGTGCCAGTAGTATAGGGAGGGGCTACACTGAAGCTTTCTTT
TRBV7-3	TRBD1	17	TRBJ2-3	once	CASSLTGGQGVPDTQYF	TGTGCCAGCAGCTTAACGGGCGGACAGGGGGTTCCAGATACGCAGTATTTT
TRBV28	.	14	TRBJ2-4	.	CASSPTGAKNIQYF	TGTGCCAGCAGTCCTACAGGAGCCAAAAACATTCAGTACTTC
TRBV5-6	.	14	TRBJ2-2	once	CASTGVTWAGELFF	TGTGCCAGCACCGGGGTTACTTGGGCCGGGGAGCTGTTTTTT
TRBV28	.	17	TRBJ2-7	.	CASSLTGSLAPEDEQYF	TGTGCCAGCAGTTTGACCGGCAGCCTAGCGCCTGAGGACGAGCAGTACTTC
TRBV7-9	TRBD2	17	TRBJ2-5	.	CASSLDGSGGYLGTQYF	TGTGCCAGCAGCTTAGACGGTAGCGGGGGGTACTTAGGGACCCAGTACTTC
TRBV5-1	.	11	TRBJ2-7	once	CASSFSYEQYF	TGCGCCAGCAGCTTCTCCTACGAGCAGTACTTC